This T cell receptor (beta chain) was sequenced during a study of blood T cells in healthy people across ages. In germline, CDR1 is SGDLS, CDR2 YYNGEE. V lost 0 bases and J lost 7, with 8 bases in between. There are 14 residues in the CDR3. This clonotype was detected a few times. The antigen remains unidentified. Each sample used at least 6.5 million PBMCs. Study-wide results and caveats: Measured against age, TCR beta diversity per million T cells decreased in a roughly linear manner.

PCR was performed a second time for 7 to 11 cycles using a sample-barcoded 5' primer and a J-beta primer mix. TCRdb re-called the 5' RACE reads with MiXCR, one entry per CDR3 protein. The data show around 1,900,000 distinct CDR3 sequences, roughly 43% seen once. The sequence was obtained from a human donor in good health. This sequence joins TRBV9 and TRBJ1-6; D may be TRBD1 (6 bases). Material: blood. CDR3 sequence: CASSVEGQNSPLHF. The CDR3, as DNA: TGTGCCAGCAGCGTAGAGGGACAAAATTCACCCCTCCACTTT.